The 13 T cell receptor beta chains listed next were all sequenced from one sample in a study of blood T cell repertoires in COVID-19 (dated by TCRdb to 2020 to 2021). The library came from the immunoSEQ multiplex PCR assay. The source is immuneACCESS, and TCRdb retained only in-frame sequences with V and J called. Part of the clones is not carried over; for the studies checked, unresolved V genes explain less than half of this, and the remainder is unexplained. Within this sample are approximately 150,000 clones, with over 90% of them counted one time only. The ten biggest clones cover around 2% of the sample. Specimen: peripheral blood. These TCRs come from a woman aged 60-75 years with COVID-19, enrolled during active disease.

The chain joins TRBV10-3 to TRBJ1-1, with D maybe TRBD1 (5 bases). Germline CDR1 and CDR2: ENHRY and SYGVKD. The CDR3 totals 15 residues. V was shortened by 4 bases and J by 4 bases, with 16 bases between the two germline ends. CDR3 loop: CAISVFSGGGTEAFF. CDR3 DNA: TGTGCCATCAGTGTCTTCTCCGGGGGTGGCACTGAAGCTTTCTTT.

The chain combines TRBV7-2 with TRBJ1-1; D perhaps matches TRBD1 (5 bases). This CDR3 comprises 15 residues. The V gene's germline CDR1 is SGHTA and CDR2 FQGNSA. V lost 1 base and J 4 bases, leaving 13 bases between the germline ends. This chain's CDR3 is CASSLVPLTATEAFF. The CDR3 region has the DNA TGTGCCAGCAGCTTAGTCCCCCTGACAGCCACTGAAGCTTTCTTT.

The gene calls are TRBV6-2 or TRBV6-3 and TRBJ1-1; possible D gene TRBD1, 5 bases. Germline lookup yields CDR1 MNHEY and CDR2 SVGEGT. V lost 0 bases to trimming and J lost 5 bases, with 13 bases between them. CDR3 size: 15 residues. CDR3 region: CASSYSGRAGTEAFF. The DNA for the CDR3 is TGTGCCAGCAGTTACTCCGGCAGGGCGGGGACTGAAGCTTTCTTT.

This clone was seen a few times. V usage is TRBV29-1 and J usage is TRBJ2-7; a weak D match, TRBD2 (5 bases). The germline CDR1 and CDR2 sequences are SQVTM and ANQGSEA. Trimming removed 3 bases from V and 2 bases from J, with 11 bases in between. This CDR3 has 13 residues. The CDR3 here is CSVEGGQPYEQYF. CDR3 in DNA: TGCAGCGTTGAGGGCGGGCAGCCCTACGAGCAGTACTTC.

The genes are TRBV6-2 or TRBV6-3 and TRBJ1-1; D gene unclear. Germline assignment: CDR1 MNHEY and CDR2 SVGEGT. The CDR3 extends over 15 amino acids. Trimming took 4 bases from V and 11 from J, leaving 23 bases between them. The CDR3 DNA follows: TGTGCCAGCAGTTCTTCCACAATCCTCGGGTCCTGGGCTTTCTTT. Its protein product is CASSSSTILGSWAFF.

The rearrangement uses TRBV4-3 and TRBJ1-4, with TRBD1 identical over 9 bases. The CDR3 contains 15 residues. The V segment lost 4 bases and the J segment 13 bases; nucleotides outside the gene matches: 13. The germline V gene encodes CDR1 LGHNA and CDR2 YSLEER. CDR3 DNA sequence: TGCGCCAGCAGCCGAACTCCGGGACAGGGTGATAGACTGTTTTTT. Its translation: CASSRTPGQGDRLFF.

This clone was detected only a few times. Written as DNA, the CDR3 is TGTGCCACCGCTCAGCCAGCGGGGAAAGAGACCCAGTACTTC. Its protein is CATAQPAGKETQYF. V is TRBV6-5 and J is TRBJ2-5; 7 bases are shared with TRBD2. Germline values: CDR1 MNHEY, CDR2 SVGAGI. This CDR3 has 14 residues. The trim removed 10 bases at V and 3 bases at J, leaving 11 bases unmatched.

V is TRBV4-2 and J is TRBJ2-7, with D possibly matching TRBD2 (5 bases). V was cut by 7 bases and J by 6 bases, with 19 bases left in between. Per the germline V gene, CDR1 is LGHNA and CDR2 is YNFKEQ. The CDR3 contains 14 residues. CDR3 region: CASTEGVAATEQYF. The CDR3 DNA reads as TGTGCCAGCACCGAGGGAGTAGCTGCCACCGAGCAGTACTTC.

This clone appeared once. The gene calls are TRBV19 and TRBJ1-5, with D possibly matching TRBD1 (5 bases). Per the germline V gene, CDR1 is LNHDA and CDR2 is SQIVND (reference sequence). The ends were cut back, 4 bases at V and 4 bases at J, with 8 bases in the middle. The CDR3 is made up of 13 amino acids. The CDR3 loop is CASSTGGNQPQHF. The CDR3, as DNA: TGTGCCAGTAGTACTGGGGGGAATCAGCCCCAGCATTTT.

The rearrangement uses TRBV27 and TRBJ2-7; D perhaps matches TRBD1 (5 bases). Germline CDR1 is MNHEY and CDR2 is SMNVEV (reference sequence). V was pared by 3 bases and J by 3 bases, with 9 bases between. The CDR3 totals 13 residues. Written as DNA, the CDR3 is TGTGCCAGCAGTTTGACAGTTGACTACGAGCAGTACTTC. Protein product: CASSLTVDYEQYF.

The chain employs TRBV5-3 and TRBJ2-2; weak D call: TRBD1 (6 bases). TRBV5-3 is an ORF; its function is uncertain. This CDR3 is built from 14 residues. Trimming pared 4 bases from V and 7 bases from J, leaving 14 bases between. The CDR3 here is CARSRSQGVGELFF. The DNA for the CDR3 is TGTGCCAGAAGCCGATCACAGGGAGTCGGGGAGCTGTTTTTT.

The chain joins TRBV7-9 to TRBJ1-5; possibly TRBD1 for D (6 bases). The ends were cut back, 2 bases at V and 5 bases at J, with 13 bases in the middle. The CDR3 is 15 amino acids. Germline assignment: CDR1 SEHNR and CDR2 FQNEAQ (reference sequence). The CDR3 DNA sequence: TGTGCCAGCAGCTTAAGGGGGGGCGCAGATCAGCCCCAGCATTTT. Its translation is CASSLRGGADQPQHF.

The CDR3 DNA is TGTGCCAGCAGTTACAGGACAGGCAATCAGCCCCAGCATTTT. This codes for CASSYRTGNQPQHF. The chain recombines TRBV6-5 with TRBJ1-5; D might be TRBD1 (6 bases). CDR1 is MNHEY, CDR2 SVGAGI, per germline. V lost 2 bases and J 2 bases, leaving 7 bases between the germline ends. The CDR3 loop spans 14 amino acids.